The T cell receptor (beta chain) described here comes from a study of regulatory T cells in long-lasting Graves disease. This clonotype was observed many times. According to the study, TCR beta libraries were built with iRepertoire HTBI primers and CDR3-region Arm-PCR. TCRdb recomputed calls from the multiplex PCR reads with MiXCR, one row per CDR3 protein. The data show fewer than 400,000 distinct CDR3 sequences, with more than 20% seen just once and roughly 20% held by the top ten. Documented time point: persistent/refractory GD, antithyroid drugs over 5 years with positive TRAb. Construction of the TCR library relied on RNA isolated from PBMCs. The CDR3 contains 13 residues. The germline CDR1 and CDR2 sequences are DFQATT and SNEGSKA (reference sequence). Trimming pared 7 bases from V and 6 bases from J, leaving 19 bases between.

This rearrangement joins TRBV20-1 to TRBJ2-7; weak D call: TRBD2 (5 bases). The specimen comprised peripheral blood mononuclear cells (PBMCs), sampled when the disease was refractory, from a patient treated with antithyroid drugs. The receptor was isolated from a female donor with Graves disease. The CDR3 loop is CSVNREKHTEQYF. In DNA, the CDR3 is TGCAGTGTCAACCGGGAAAAGCACACCGAGCAGTACTTC.